Only one count was recorded for the clone carrying this T cell receptor (beta chain). Its antigen is unidentified. The data belong to a study of OX40 agonist ivuxolimab in advanced cancers. Looking at the study overall: Patients assigned to dose escalation were diagnosed with hepatocellular carcinoma, melanoma, renal cell or head and neck cancer. General study findings and limits: Expanded peripheral T cells had an undetermined antigen specificity.

CDR1 is LGHNA, CDR2 YSLEER, per germline. Trimming took off 1 base at V and 12 bases at J, with 13 bases between the two ends. The length of the CDR3 is 13 residues. Method: immunoSEQ multiplex PCR; TCRdb's copy keeps in-frame clones and lacks some. The sample lists 70,000 to 85,000 clones; 75% to 95% were seen once. This TCR came from an adult with an advanced solid tumor such as melanoma, head and neck, liver or kidney cancer. The rearrangement links TRBV4-3 to TRBJ2-1; the D gene is possibly TRBD2 (6 bases). The source was CD4+ or CD8+ T cells sorted from blood, collected in a trial of the OX40 agonist ivuxolimab. The CDR3 region is CASSQVGGLGQFF. CDR3 bases: TGCGCCAGCAGCCAAGTCGGGGGACTGGGGCAGTTCTTC.